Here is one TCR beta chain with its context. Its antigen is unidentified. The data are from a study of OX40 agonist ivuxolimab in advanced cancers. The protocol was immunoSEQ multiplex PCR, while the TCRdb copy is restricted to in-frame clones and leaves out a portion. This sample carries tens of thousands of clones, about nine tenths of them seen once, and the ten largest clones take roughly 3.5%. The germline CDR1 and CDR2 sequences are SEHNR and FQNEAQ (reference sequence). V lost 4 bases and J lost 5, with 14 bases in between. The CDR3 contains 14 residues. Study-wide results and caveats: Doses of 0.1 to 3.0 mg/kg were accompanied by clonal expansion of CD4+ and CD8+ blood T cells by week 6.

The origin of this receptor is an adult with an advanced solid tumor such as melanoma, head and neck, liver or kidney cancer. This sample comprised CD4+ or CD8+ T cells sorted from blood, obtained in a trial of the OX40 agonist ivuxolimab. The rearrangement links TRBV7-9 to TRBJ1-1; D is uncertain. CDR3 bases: TGTGCCAGCAGCTCGAGGACGCGGAATACTGAAGCTTTCTTT. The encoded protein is CASSSRTRNTEAFF.